This T cell receptor (beta chain) was profiled in a study of response to subunit inactivated influenza vaccine. TCRdb reprocessed the RT-PCR reads via MiXCR and lists one record per CDR3 protein. Of some 200,000 distinct CDR3 sequences listed, approximately 12% were seen once; the top ten hold approximately 30%. The CDR3 contains 16 residues. Between the trimmed V and J ends, which lost 4 bases and 3 bases, there was a span of 18 bases. CDR1 and CDR2 (germline): LGHNA, YSLEER. The data also belong to a second study, concerning T cells expressing NK-cell markers. This second study notes: Synthesis of TCR beta cDNA relied on 5'RACE template switching carrying UMIs. According to the study, TCR beta repertoires originated from sorted CD3+CD56+NKG2C+, CD3+CD56+NKG2C- and CD3+CD56-NKG2C+ T cells. The eight sequenced donors comprised seven who were HCMV-seropositive and one who was seronegative. Each of over 5 donors carried dominant NKG2C+ clonotypes accounting for about 1.0-7.0% of CD8+ T cells. HCMV specificity of the expanded NKG2C+ T cell clones was not established.

The sequencing here drew on CD8+ T cells sorted from PBMCs, taken 11 to 12 days after vaccination. The V and J genes are TRBV4-3 and TRBJ1-1, with a weak D call TRBD1 (5 bases). The receptor was isolated from a man aged 45-65 years who received an inactivated influenza vaccine. The CDR3 nucleotides read TGCGCCAGCAGCCCCGGGACCCCGTTGTGGGACACTGAAGCTTTCTTT. It translates to CASSPGTPLWDTEAFF.